Each of the 11 T cell receptor beta chains below was sequenced from the same sample in a study of radiotherapy plus CTLA-4 blockade in lung cancer. The protocol was immunoSEQ multiplex PCR, while the TCRdb copy is restricted to in-frame clones and leaves out a portion. The table has 85,000 to 120,000 clones, over 65% seen once; the top ten hold 2.4%. The sample was peripheral blood, taken from a patient treated with radiotherapy plus ipilimumab. These receptors were collected from a human donor with non-small cell lung cancer that progressed on radiotherapy plus ipilimumab. Some clones in this sample may be carry-over from other donors' samples.

This chain uses TRBV18 with TRBJ1-4; D is ambiguous. V was shortened by 6 bases and J by 6 bases, with 14 bases between the two germline ends. This CDR3 comprises 14 residues. Germline CDR1 KGHSH, CDR2 LQKENI. The DNA of the CDR3 is TGTGCCAGCTCCTCCGCGATGAGGGATGAAAAACTGTTTTTT. Protein product: CASSSAMRDEKLFF.

In this sample, this clone turned up a few times. V usage is TRBV14 and J usage is TRBJ2-2; D is undetermined. Germline V gene lookup returns CDR1 SGHDN and CDR2 FVKESK. The ends were cut back, 4 bases at V and 5 bases at J, with 11 bases in the middle. The CDR3 consists of 14 residues. CDR3 nucleotide sequence: TGTGCCAGCAGCCTGTACATGGGTACCGGGGAGCTGTTTTTT. Protein: CASSLYMGTGELFF.

The gene calls are TRBV6-1 and TRBJ1-2, with 9 bases that match TRBD1. This CDR3 region has 15 residues. The V gene end was trimmed by 6 bases and the J gene end by 4 bases; junction bases not matched to a gene: 9. Germline-derived CDR1 and CDR2 are MNHNS and SASEGT. The CDR3 nucleotides read TGTGCCAGCAGAACAGGGGGCTTTGATACCTATGGCTACACCTTC. Translating it yields CASRTGGFDTYGYTF.

The chain joins TRBV7-8 to TRBJ1-6, with a tentative D call TRBD1 (6 bases). V lost 3 bases, J lost 8 bases, and 14 bases lay in between. The CDR3 is 15 amino acids. Germline CDR1 SGHVS, CDR2 FQNEAQ. The CDR3 sequence is CASSLMGGADSPLHF. CDR3 DNA sequence: TGTGCCAGCAGCTTGATGGGGGGGGCAGATTCACCCCTCCACTTT. Full variable domain (outside the CDR3, taken from reference TRBV7-8 and TRBJ1-6): GAGVSQSPRYKVAKRGQDVALRCDPISGHVSLFWYQQALGQGPEFLTYFQNEAQLDKSGLPSDRFFAERPEGSVSTLKIQRTQQEDSAVYLCASSLMGGADSPLHFGNGTRLTVT.

This chain links TRBV5-1 with TRBJ2-3; 9 nucleotides match TRBD2. The CDR3 consists of 16 residues. CDR1 SGHRS and CDR2 YFSETQ come from the germline V gene. V lost 0 bases, J lost 2 bases, and 4 bases stayed unmatched. CDR3 nucleotides: TGCGCCAGCAGCTTGGAGGCTAGCGGGGTCACAGATACGCAGTATTTT. This sequence encodes CASSLEASGVTDTQYF.

V and J are TRBV10-3 and TRBJ1-5; D ambiguous. Germline-derived CDR1 and CDR2 are ENHRY and SYGVKD. The CDR3 length is 12 residues. Deletions cut 4 bases from V and 5 bases from J, with 6 bases between. The CDR3 region is CAISGEDQPQHF. Written as DNA, the CDR3 is TGTGCCATCAGTGGAGAGGATCAGCCCCAGCATTTT.

This clone was picked up a small number of times. The CDR3 DNA reads as TGTGCCATCAAACCTGGGACAGGGCGTCGTGAAAAACTGTTTTTT. It yields the protein CAIKPGTGRREKLFF. The chain couples TRBV10-3 to TRBJ1-4; 9 bases are a match to TRBD1. The junction had 10 bases not matched to a gene; V was cut back by 7 bases and J by 7 bases. This CDR3 comprises 15 residues. Germline-derived CDR1 and CDR2 are ENHRY and SYGVKD.

The V call is TRBV6-5, the J call TRBJ2-7; TRBD1 or TRBD2 may be the D gene (5 bases each). This CDR3 contains 15 residues. With 6 bases removed from V and 2 bases from J, the gap between germline ends came to 17 bases. The germline V gene has CDR1 MNHEY and CDR2 SVGAGI. CDR3 bases: TGTGCCAGCAGCCCTCCCGGGACCGCGGCCTACGAGCAGTACTTC. The encoded protein is CASSPPGTAAYEQYF.

The CDR3 region has the DNA TGTGCCAGCAGCCCCCTCGGACAGACCCCCACTGAAGCTTTCTTT. Residues: CASSPLGQTPTEAFF. The genes are TRBV6-5 and TRBJ1-1; D perhaps matches TRBD1 (6 bases). Trimming removed 6 bases from V and 4 bases from J, with 18 bases in between. Germline values: CDR1 MNHEY, CDR2 SVGAGI. CDR3 length: 15 residues.

The CDR3 loop is CASSLDGALGTGELFF. The CDR3 DNA reads as TGTGCCAGCAGCTTGGATGGGGCACTTGGCACCGGGGAGCTGTTTTTT. The V call is TRBV5-6, the J call TRBJ2-2; TRBD1 might be the D (5 bases). V was shortened by 0 bases and J by 4 bases, with 13 bases between the two germline ends. The CDR3 consists of 16 residues. Looked up from germline, CDR1 is SGHDT and CDR2 is YYEEEE.

This clone was seen once. The rearrangement joins TRBV28 to TRBJ1-2; D is perhaps TRBD1 (6 bases). Germline V gene lookup returns CDR1 MDHEN and CDR2 SYDVKM. The ends were cut back, 3 bases at V and 7 bases at J, with 21 bases in the middle. CDR3 length: 16 amino acids. The CDR3, as DNA: TGTGCCAGCAGTTTGAGCAGGGGCCACCGGTTGGGTGGCTACACCTTC. This codes for CASSLSRGHRLGGYTF.